Listed here are 31 T cell receptor beta chains from one sample, sequenced in a study of identical twins. Using its own MiXCR run on the 5' RACE reads, TCRdb lists one record per CDR3 protein. The table shows around 500,000 distinct CDR3 sequences, with over 12% occurring only once. These data also featured in a second study, about yellow fever vaccine responses in identical twins.

Sequences were obtained from CD4+ T cells sorted from blood. The receptors derive from a woman aged 18-29 years in good health.

V is TRBV20-1 and J is TRBJ2-7; D possibly corresponds to TRBD1 (5 bases). V lost 7 bases and J 2 bases, leaving 9 bases between the germline ends. Germline V CDR1 and CDR2: DFQATT, SNEGSKA (reference sequence). The length of the CDR3 is 11 residues. The DNA for the CDR3 is TGCAGTGTAGGACAAACCTACGAGCAGTACTTC. Its protein is CSVGQTYEQYF.

This chain links TRBV28 with TRBJ1-5; 11 bases are a match to TRBD1. CDR1 is MDHEN, CDR2 SYDVKM, per germline. This CDR3 is built from 18 residues. J lost 0 bases, V lost 3 bases, and 7 bases had no gene match. The CDR3 sequence: CASSFGTGGSVSNQPQHF. As DNA, the CDR3 is TGTGCCAGCAGTTTCGGGACAGGGGGAAGTGTTAGCAATCAGCCCCAGCATTTT.

The chain is built from TRBV7-2 and TRBJ2-3; maybe TRBD1 (6 bases). The V gene's germline CDR1 is SGHTA and CDR2 FQGNSA. V was cut by 5 bases and J by 0 bases, with 12 bases left in between. The CDR3 contains 15 residues. The CDR3 loop is CASSVTGHSTDTQYF. Here the CDR3 DNA reads TGTGCCAGCAGCGTAACGGGACACAGCACAGATACGCAGTATTTT.

The rearrangement links TRBV27 to TRBJ1-2; D gene ambiguous. Trimming removed 5 bases from V and 4 bases from J, with 11 bases in between. The CDR3 has 13 residues. In germline, CDR1 is MNHEY, CDR2 SMNVEV (reference sequence). CDR3 loop: CASSLHAFYGYTF. The CDR3 region has the DNA TGTGCCAGCAGTCTCCACGCGTTCTATGGCTACACCTTC.

This clonotype was observed a few times. V is TRBV7-8 and J is TRBJ2-5; D is perhaps TRBD1 (6 bases). CDR3 size: 16 residues. CDR1 and CDR2 (germline): SGHVS, FQNEAQ. The V end lost 3 bases, the J end lost 3 bases, and 17 bases lay between the germline ends. CDR3 sequence reads: CASSFVRGLGEETQYF. As DNA, the CDR3 is TGTGCCAGCAGCTTCGTGAGGGGGTTGGGAGAAGAGACCCAGTACTTC.

The rearrangement uses TRBV7-9 and TRBJ2-3; D is uncertain. Trimming took off 6 bases at V and 0 bases at J, with 13 bases between the two ends. From germline, CDR1 is SEHNR and CDR2 FQNEAQ (reference sequence). CDR3 length: 15 residues. CDR3: CASSSTPVSTDTQYF. Here the CDR3 DNA reads TGTGCCAGCAGTTCGACCCCCGTGAGCACAGATACGCAGTATTTT. The full variable domain, its missing parts supplied by reference TRBV7-9 and TRBJ2-3, is DTGVSQNPRHKITKRGQNVTFRCDPISEHNRLYWYRQTLGQGPEFLTYFQNEAQLEKSRLLSDRFSAERPKGSFSTLEIQRTEQGDSAMYLCASSSTPVSTDTQYFGPGTRLTVL.

The chain has TRBV7-2 and TRBJ2-5; D tentatively reads TRBD1 or TRBD2 (7 bases each). CDR3 length: 15 amino acids. Germline V gives CDR1 SGHTA, CDR2 FQGNSA. V was clipped by 5 bases and J by 5 bases, with 18 bases between them. The CDR3 protein is CASSQGGVLDETQYF. DNA of the CDR3: TGTGCCAGCAGCCAGGGGGGGGTACTAGACGAGACCCAGTACTTC.

This clonotype has only a few counts. V is TRBV2 and J is TRBJ1-1, with D possibly being TRBD1 (5 bases). Germline V gene sequence: CDR1 SNHLY, CDR2 FYNNEI. Between the trimmed V and J ends, which lost 6 bases and 4 bases, there was a span of 18 bases. The CDR3 length is 15 residues. This CDR3 reads CASRASEAGGTEAFF. In DNA, the CDR3 is TGTGCCAGCAGGGCCTCAGAGGCCGGGGGCACTGAAGCTTTCTTT.

This clonotype has just a few counts. The J gene is TRBJ2-5, the V gene TRBV20-1, with 14 bases fitting TRBD2. With 8 bases clipped from V and 1 base from J, the junction kept 12 bases outside the gene matches. Per germline, CDR1 DFQATT and CDR2 SNEGSKA (reference sequence). This CDR3 is built from 17 residues. In DNA, the CDR3 is TGCAGTCCTGTTGGGACTAGCGGGAGCCGGCCCCAAGAGACCCAGTACTTC. Protein sequence: CSPVGTSGSRPQETQYF.

This clonotype was counted at least ten times. The chain employs TRBV29-1 and TRBJ2-5; tentative D call: TRBD2 (6 bases). The germline gives CDR1 SQVTM, CDR2 ANQGSEA. The CDR3 loop spans 11 amino acids. Deletions cut 4 bases from V and 3 bases from J, with 6 bases between. The chain's CDR3 is CSVAGEETQYF. The CDR3 bases are TGCAGCGTTGCGGGAGAAGAGACCCAGTACTTC.

The sample holds many counts of this clonotype. The chain combines TRBV7-3 with TRBJ2-1, with D possibly TRBD1 on 5 matching bases. The CDR3 totals 13 residues. CDR1 is SGHTA, CDR2 FQGTGA, per germline. V lost 5 bases to trimming and J lost 9 bases, with 14 bases between them. The CDR3 protein is CASSPQIGAEQFF. The DNA of the CDR3 is TGTGCCAGCAGCCCTCAAATTGGGGCTGAGCAGTTCTTC.

The sample holds many counts of this clonotype. The chain couples TRBV29-1 to TRBJ2-3, with 7 bases matching TRBD2. The CDR3 extends over 14 amino acids. Germline loops: CDR1 SQVTM, CDR2 ANQGSEA. The V segment lost 3 bases and the J segment 6 bases; nucleotides outside the gene matches: 9. The chain's CDR3 is CSVDGQGGSDTQYF. The CDR3 coding sequence is TGCAGCGTTGATGGGCAGGGAGGGTCGGATACGCAGTATTTT.

This clonotype was detected ten times or more. The chain recombines TRBV12-3 or TRBV12-4 with TRBJ2-3; TRBD2 matches at 12 bases. V trimming: 2 bases; J trimming: 0 bases; junction bases outside the gene matches: 6. This CDR3 region has 18 residues. CDR3 DNA sequence: TGTGCCAGCAGTTTAAGGCGTCTAGCGGGAGGGAGCACAGATACGCAGTATTTT. Its translation: CASSLRRLAGGSTDTQYF.

This clonotype was counted a few times. This chain connects TRBV5-4 to TRBJ2-5; tentative D call: TRBD2 (7 bases). The CDR3 spans 14 residues. Trimming shortened V by 4 bases and J by 3 bases, and 13 bases separated the two germline ends. The germline gives CDR1 SGHNT, CDR2 YYREEE (reference sequence). The CDR3 loop reads CASSQRGGKETQYF. The CDR3 nucleotides are TGTGCCAGCAGCCAAAGGGGGGGGAAAGAGACCCAGTACTTC.

This clonotype turned up a few times. The CDR3 is CAISEPSKRLDEQFF. Here the CDR3 DNA reads TGTGCCATCAGTGAGCCTAGCAAAAGGTTGGATGAGCAGTTCTTC. The J gene is TRBJ2-1, the V gene TRBV10-3; D may be TRBD2 (5 bases). This CDR3 has 15 amino acids. V lost 2 bases, J lost 8 bases, and 16 bases lay in between. CDR1 and CDR2 (germline): ENHRY, SYGVKD.

This chain joins TRBV5-1 and TRBJ2-2; D not certain. V lost 3 bases, J lost 1 base, and 7 bases lay in between. This CDR3 is 14 amino acids long. In germline, CDR1 is SGHRS, CDR2 YFSETQ. CDR3 nucleotides: TGCGCCAGCAGCTCAAAAGTGAACACCGGGGAGCTGTTTTTT. Translated: CASSSKVNTGELFF.

The chain links TRBV29-1 to TRBJ2-7, with TRBD1 identical over 11 bases. Losses at the gene ends were 4 bases for V and 9 bases for J; bases not matched to a gene: 11. Germline V lookup: CDR1 SQVTM, CDR2 ANQGSEA. The CDR3 covers 14 residues. In DNA, the CDR3 is TGCAGCGTTGGGGACAGGGGGTCTTCCACGGGGCAGTACTTC. This gives the protein CSVGDRGSSTGQYF.

Only a few counts were recorded for this clonotype. The chain has TRBV7-2 and TRBJ1-5; no clear D. CDR1 and CDR2 (germline): SGHTA, FQGNSA. This CDR3 comprises 14 residues. V lost 5 bases and J lost 6, with 14 bases in between. The CDR3 region is CASSPGGSAQPQHF. In DNA form, the CDR3 reads TGTGCCAGCAGCCCTGGCGGGTCAGCTCAGCCCCAGCATTTT.

This clonotype was detected a few times. CDR3 protein: CASSHGGDSNQPQHF. The DNA for the CDR3 is TGTGCCAGCAGCCATGGGGGGGATAGCAATCAGCCCCAGCATTTT. The chain combines TRBV3-1 with TRBJ1-5; tentatively, D is TRBD1 (5 bases). This CDR3 spans 15 amino acids. The germline V gene has CDR1 LGHDT and CDR2 YNNKEL (reference sequence). V lost 3 bases, J lost 0 bases, and 9 bases lay in between.

In its sample, this clonotype was seen many times. The rearrangement uses TRBV12-3 or TRBV12-4 and TRBJ2-1; 11 bases agree with TRBD2. Trimming removed 0 bases from V and 2 bases from J; junction bases left unmatched: 3. This CDR3 comprises 17 residues. In DNA form, the CDR3 reads TGTGCCAGCAGTTTAGCCCAGGGACTAGCGGCCTACAATGAGCAGTTCTTC. It translates to CASSLAQGLAAYNEQFF.

The chain has TRBV9 and TRBJ2-3; D call uncertain. Germline V lookup: CDR1 SGDLS, CDR2 YYNGEE. There are 15 residues in the CDR3. Trimming stripped 5 bases from V and 4 bases from J, with 17 bases between. The CDR3 reads CASRANTTFSDTQYF. CDR3 sequence (DNA): TGTGCCAGCAGGGCCAATACCACATTCTCAGATACGCAGTATTTT.

The V and J genes are TRBV5-1 and TRBJ1-1; 9 nucleotides align to TRBD1. The CDR3 extends over 16 amino acids. V gave up 0 bases and J gave up 1 base; unmatched junction bases: 4. CDR1 and CDR2 from the germline V gene are SGHRS and YFSETQ. The CDR3 reads CASSLEGTGRNTEAFF. In nucleotides, the CDR3 is TGCGCCAGCAGCTTGGAGGGGACAGGGAGGAACACTGAAGCTTTCTTT. Supplemented by reference TRBV5-1 and TRBJ1-1, the full variable domain reads KAGVTQTPRYLIKTRGQQVTLSCSPISGHRSVSWYQQTPGQGLQFLFEYFSETQRNKGNFPGRFSGRQFSNSRSEMNVSTLELGDSALYLCASSLEGTGRNTEAFFGQGTRLTVV.

This rearrangement joins TRBV12-3 or TRBV12-4 to TRBJ1-6, with 7 bases fitting TRBD1. V shed 4 bases and J 10 bases; nucleotides not matched to a gene: 7. This CDR3 spans 14 amino acids. The chain's CDR3 is CASSSSGGGSPLHF. The CDR3 DNA reads as TGTGCCAGCAGTTCGTCAGGGGGTGGATCACCCCTCCACTTT.

Remarks on this clonotype: One end of the junction does not line up with germline, which may come from a read error. The rearrangement joins TRBV7-7 to TRBJ2-7; weak D call: TRBD1 (5 bases). CDR3 length: 13 amino acids. Germline CDR1 is SSHAT and CDR2 is FNYEAQ (reference sequence). The CDR3 nucleotides read TGTGCTAGCAGCTTAGGTCCCAGGGACGAGCAGTACTTC. It specifies CASSLGPRDEQYF.

This clonotype was detected a few times. V gene TRBV28 combines with J gene TRBJ2-2; 8 bases match TRBD1. With 5 bases clipped from V and 1 base from J, the junction kept 6 bases outside the gene matches. The germline V gene encodes CDR1 MDHEN and CDR2 SYDVKM. The CDR3 covers 16 residues. The CDR3 protein is CASSVTGTGNTGELFF. The CDR3 DNA reads TGTGCCAGCAGTGTCACCGGGACAGGGAACACCGGGGAGCTGTTTTTT.

This clonotype occurred a few times. The chain recombines TRBV5-5 with TRBJ2-5, with D maybe TRBD1 (6 bases). This CDR3 has 13 residues. Germline loops: CDR1 SGHKS, CDR2 YYEKEE (reference sequence). V was pared by 4 bases and J by 4 bases, with 11 bases between. The CDR3 coding sequence is TGTGCCAGCAGCCCTGACAGGCTAGAGACCCAGTACTTC. Its protein product is CASSPDRLETQYF.

In its sample, this clonotype was seen a few times. The V call is TRBV7-3, the J call TRBJ2-2, with a weak D call TRBD1 (6 bases). Trimming pared 4 bases from V and 7 bases from J, leaving 19 bases between. CDR3 size: 16 residues. Germline loops: CDR1 SGHTA, CDR2 FQGTGA. This CDR3 reads CASSSSYNRVGGELFF. In nucleotides, the CDR3 is TGTGCCAGCAGCTCCTCGTACAACAGGGTCGGCGGGGAGCTGTTTTTT.

In this sample, this clonotype turned up a few times. The chain uses TRBV10-3 and TRBJ2-7; 8 bases are a match to TRBD2. CDR1 ENHRY and CDR2 SYGVKD come from the germline V gene. The CDR3 runs 13 residues. Germline trimming cut 11 bases from V and 2 bases from J; bases unmatched to any gene: 8. The CDR3 bases are TGTGCCGTTTGGAGCGGGGGCCCCTACGAGCAGTACTTC. Translating gives CAVWSGGPYEQYF.

The chain has TRBV9 and TRBJ2-2; TRBD2 matches 10 bases. The CDR3 loop spans 15 amino acids. Germline V gene lookup returns CDR1 SGDLS and CDR2 YYNGEE. Trimming removed 4 bases from V and 4 bases from J; junction bases left unmatched: 4. This CDR3 reads CASSSQRGGTGELFF. CDR3 nucleotides: TGTGCCAGCAGCTCCCAGCGGGGGGGCACCGGGGAGCTGTTTTTT. The variable domain in full, with the rest retrieved from reference TRBV9 and TRBJ2-2, is DSGVTQTPKHLITATGQRVTLRCSPRSGDLSVYWYQQSLDQGLQFLIQYYNGEERAKGNILERFSAQQFPDLHSELNLSSLELGDSALYFCASSSQRGGTGELFFGEGSRLTVL.

The chain uses TRBV20-1 and TRBJ1-2, with D possibly TRBD1 on 6 matching bases. Germline V gene sequence: CDR1 DFQATT, CDR2 SNEGSKA (reference sequence). The CDR3 runs 13 residues. V was trimmed by 1 base and J by 3 bases, leaving 9 bases between them. The CDR3: CSARAGADYGYTF. The CDR3 DNA is TGCAGTGCTAGAGCGGGGGCCGACTATGGCTACACCTTC.

The chain carries TRBV15 and TRBJ2-2; D tentatively reads TRBD1 or TRBD2 (5 bases each). This CDR3 is built from 16 residues. The germline V gene encodes CDR1 LNHNV and CDR2 YYDKDF (reference sequence). With 0 bases removed from V and 4 bases from J, the gap between germline ends came to 12 bases. CDR3 nucleotide sequence: TGTGCCACCAGCAGAGATTTCGGTGGGGGCACCGGGGAGCTGTTTTTT. It translates to CATSRDFGGGTGELFF.